Described below is a single T cell receptor beta chain sequence and its context. The CDR3 extends over 12 amino acids. Germline values: CDR1 LGHDT, CDR2 YNNKEL (reference sequence). The V segment lost 6 bases and the J segment 4 bases; nucleotides outside the gene matches: 1. Four PCR rounds used nested alpha and beta constant region primers plus the SP2 primer. Blood and skin TCR RNA was reverse transcribed with alpha and beta constant primers. TCRdb used MiXCR to reprocess the 5' RACE reads, holding one entry per CDR3 protein. The sample contains 30,000 or so distinct CDR3 sequences, approximately 16% of which appear only once. TCR cDNA received a 3' ligated oligonucleotide that carried a UMI. Cells were not sorted; total RNA input targeted 1 to 1000 ng. The record originates from a study of naive and memory T cell subsets.

This receptor was obtained from a female donor in good health. This sequence joins TRBV3-1 and TRBJ2-5; TRBD1 agrees at 8 bases. The CDR3 sequence: CASRTGGETQYF. The CDR3, as DNA: TGTGCCAGCAGAACAGGGGGAGAGACCCAGTACTTC.